This T cell receptor (beta chain) originates from a study of blood T cell repertoires in COVID-19. Overall study context: Acute and convalescent COVID-19 samples came from the United States, Italy and Spain. PBMCs, B-cell-depleted T cells, or T cells provided the cDNA or gDNA that made up the material.

Germline loops: CDR1 SGHRS, CDR2 YFSETQ. Trimming removed 6 bases from V and 5 bases from J, with 18 bases in between. The CDR3 has 15 amino acids. Authors' methods: From reference gene primer amplification, estimates of nucleated cell counts were derived. Some clones are missing from TCRdb's copy, which holds only in-frame ones; the method was immunoSEQ multiplex PCR. V, J and clone size are those of that table, while D and trimming were read from the DNA. The sample gives 120,000 or so clones, over 70% of which show up once; 25% to 30% is in the top ten. The receptor comes from a woman between 65 and 79 years old with acute or convalescent COVID-19. The chain employs TRBV5-1 and TRBJ2-1; tentative D call: TRBD2 (6 bases). Sequencing was carried out using peripheral blood. Written as DNA, the CDR3 is TGCGCCAGCATCGTGTCTCCGGGGGAACACAATGAGCAGTTCTTC. Encoded protein: CASIVSPGEHNEQFF.